This TCR beta chain was observed in a study of control samples from healthy donors and cancer patients. The V gene lost 7 bases and the J gene lost 8 bases, with 18 bases spanning the gap. This CDR3 has 13 amino acids. Germline V gene lookup returns CDR1 LGHNT and CDR2 FRNRAP. TCRdb's copy holds only in-frame clones and misses some; the assay was immunoSEQ multiplex PCR. The repertoire holds over 150,000 clones, 85% to 95% seen once, with over 1.1% in the top ten. Sequencing used blood. The receptor was isolated from a man in his thirties or forties in good health. This sequence joins TRBV12-5 and TRBJ2-7; D may correspond to TRBD1 or TRBD2 (6 bases each). The DNA of the CDR3 is TGTGCTAGTGTTCTGACTAGGGGGACCCAGCAGTACTTC. It encodes CASVLTRGTQQYF.